This record concerns one T cell receptor (beta chain) sequence. At one end the junction does not follow the germline gene, possibly because of a read error. The source of the sample is a study of T cells after yellow fever vaccination. Germline CDR1 SEHNR, CDR2 FQNEAQ (reference sequence). CDR3 size: 13 residues. TCRdb called the 5' RACE reads again in MiXCR, with one record for every CDR3 protein. This table holds approximately 510,000 distinct CDR3 sequences, roughly a fifth found once. The V and J genes are TRBV7-9 and TRBJ1-1; TRBD1 is a possible D gene (6 bases). Sequenced here: PBMCs, sampled roughly 23 days after the first yellow fever vaccination. The clonotype was recovered from a man aged 18-30 years who received the YFV17D yellow fever vaccine. For the CDR3, the DNA is TGTGCCAGCAGGTTAGGAGATCGGGGGCAGGCTTTCTTT. Amino acids: CASRLGDRGQAFF.